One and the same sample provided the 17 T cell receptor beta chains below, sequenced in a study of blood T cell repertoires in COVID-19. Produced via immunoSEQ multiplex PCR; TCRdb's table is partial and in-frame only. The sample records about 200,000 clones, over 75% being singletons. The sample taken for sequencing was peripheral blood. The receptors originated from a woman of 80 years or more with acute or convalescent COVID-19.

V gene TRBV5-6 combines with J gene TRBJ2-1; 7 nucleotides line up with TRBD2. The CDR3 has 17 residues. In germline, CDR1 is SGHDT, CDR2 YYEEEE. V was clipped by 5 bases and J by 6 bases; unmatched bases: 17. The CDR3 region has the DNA TGTGCCAGCAGTTACGGCACGTCCAGCGGGGTGTTCAATGAGCAGTTCTTC. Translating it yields CASSYGTSSGVFNEQFF.

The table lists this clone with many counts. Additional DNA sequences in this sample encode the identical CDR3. The CDR3, as DNA: TGTGCCAGCAGCCGGGGGGGACCCTACGAGCAGTACTTC. Translation: CASSRGGPYEQYF. The chain links TRBV14 to TRBJ2-7; 7 nucleotides line up with TRBD2. The J segment lost 2 bases and the V segment lost 4 bases, leaving 2 bases of the junction unmatched. Germline V gene lookup returns CDR1 SGHDN and CDR2 FVKESK. The CDR3 runs to 13 residues.

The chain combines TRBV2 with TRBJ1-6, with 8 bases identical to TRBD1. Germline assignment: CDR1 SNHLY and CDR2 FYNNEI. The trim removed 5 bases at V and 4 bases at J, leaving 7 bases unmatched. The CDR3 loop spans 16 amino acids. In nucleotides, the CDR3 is TGTGCCAGCAGTAGGACAGGGAGGACTTATAATTCACCCCTCCACTTT. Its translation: CASSRTGRTYNSPLHF.

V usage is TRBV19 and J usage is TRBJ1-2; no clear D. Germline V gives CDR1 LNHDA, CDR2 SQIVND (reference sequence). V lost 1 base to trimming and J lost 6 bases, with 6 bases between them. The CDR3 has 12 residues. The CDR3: CASSIAADGYTF. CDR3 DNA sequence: TGTGCCAGTAGTATAGCCGCAGATGGCTACACCTTC.

The DNA of the CDR3 is TGTGCCAGCAGTTTATTTACAGAGAAATATACCTACGAGCAGTACTTC. It translates to CASSLFTEKYTYEQYF. J is TRBJ2-7 and V is TRBV28; D gene ambiguous. The CDR3 loop spans 16 amino acids. V lost 1 base to trimming and J lost 2 bases, with 15 bases between them. Germline values: CDR1 MDHEN, CDR2 SYDVKM.

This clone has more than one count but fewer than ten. For the CDR3, the DNA is TGTGCCAGCAGAAGACAGGGCGGGAATCAGCCCCAGCATTTT. It yields the protein CASRRQGGNQPQHF. This chain connects TRBV28 to TRBJ1-5; 7 bases align to TRBD1. Germline loops: CDR1 MDHEN, CDR2 SYDVKM. This CDR3 has 14 residues. The junction had 6 bases not matched to a gene; V was cut back by 6 bases and J by 4 bases.

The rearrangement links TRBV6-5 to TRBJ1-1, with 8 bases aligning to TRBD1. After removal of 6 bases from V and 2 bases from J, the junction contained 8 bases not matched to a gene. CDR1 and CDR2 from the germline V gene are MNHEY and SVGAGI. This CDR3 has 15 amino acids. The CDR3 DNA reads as TGTGCCAGCAGCCTAAGACAGGGGACTAACACTGAAGCTTTCTTT. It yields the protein CASSLRQGTNTEAFF.

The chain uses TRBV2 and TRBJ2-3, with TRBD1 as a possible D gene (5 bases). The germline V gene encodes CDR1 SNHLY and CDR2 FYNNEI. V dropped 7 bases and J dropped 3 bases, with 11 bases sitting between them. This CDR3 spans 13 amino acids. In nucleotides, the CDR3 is TGTGCCAGCACCCCCCAGGGAACAGATACGCAGTATTTT. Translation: CASTPQGTDTQYF.

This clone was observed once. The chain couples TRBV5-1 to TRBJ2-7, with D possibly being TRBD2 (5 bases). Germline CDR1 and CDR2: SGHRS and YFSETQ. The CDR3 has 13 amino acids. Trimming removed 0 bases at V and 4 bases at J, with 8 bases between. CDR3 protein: CASSLVGGYEQYF. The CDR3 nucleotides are TGCGCCAGCAGCTTGGTTGGAGGATACGAGCAGTACTTC.

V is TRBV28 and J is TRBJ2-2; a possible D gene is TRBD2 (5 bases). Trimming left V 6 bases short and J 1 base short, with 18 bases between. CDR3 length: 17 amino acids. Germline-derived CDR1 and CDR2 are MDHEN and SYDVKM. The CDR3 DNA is TGTGCCAGCAGCCGCGGGTTCGCCGCCCGGAACACCGGGGAGCTGTTTTTT. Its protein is CASSRGFAARNTGELFF.

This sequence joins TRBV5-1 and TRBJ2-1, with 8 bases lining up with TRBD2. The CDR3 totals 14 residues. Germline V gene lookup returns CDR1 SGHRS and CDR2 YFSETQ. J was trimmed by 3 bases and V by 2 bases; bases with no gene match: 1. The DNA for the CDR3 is TGCGCCAGCAGCTTAGCGGGAGACTACAATGAGCAGTTCTTC. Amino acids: CASSLAGDYNEQFF.

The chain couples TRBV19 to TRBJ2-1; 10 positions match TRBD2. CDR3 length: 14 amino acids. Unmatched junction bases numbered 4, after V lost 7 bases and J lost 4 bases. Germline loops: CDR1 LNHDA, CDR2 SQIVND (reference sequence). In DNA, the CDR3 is TGTGCCAGTAAAACTAGCGGGGATTACAATGAGCAGTTCTTC. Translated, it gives CASKTSGDYNEQFF. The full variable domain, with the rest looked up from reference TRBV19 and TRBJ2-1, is DGGITQSPKYLFRKEGQNVTLSCEQNLNHDAMYWYRQDPGQGLRLIYYSQIVNDFQKGDIAEGYSVSREKKESFPLTVTSAQKNPTAFYLCASKTSGDYNEQFFGPGTRLTVL.

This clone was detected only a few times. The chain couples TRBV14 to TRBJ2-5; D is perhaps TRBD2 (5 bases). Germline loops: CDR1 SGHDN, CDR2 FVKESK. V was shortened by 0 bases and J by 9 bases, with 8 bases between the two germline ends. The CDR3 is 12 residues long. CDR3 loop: CASSQDRGPQYF. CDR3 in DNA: TGTGCCAGCAGCCAAGATCGCGGGCCCCAGTACTTC.

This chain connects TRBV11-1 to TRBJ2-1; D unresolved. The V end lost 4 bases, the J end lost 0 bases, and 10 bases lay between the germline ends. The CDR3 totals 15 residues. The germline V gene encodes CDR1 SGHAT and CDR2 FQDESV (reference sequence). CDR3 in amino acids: CASSSHVSSYNEQFF. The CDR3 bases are TGTGCCAGCAGCTCCCATGTGAGCTCCTACAATGAGCAGTTCTTC.

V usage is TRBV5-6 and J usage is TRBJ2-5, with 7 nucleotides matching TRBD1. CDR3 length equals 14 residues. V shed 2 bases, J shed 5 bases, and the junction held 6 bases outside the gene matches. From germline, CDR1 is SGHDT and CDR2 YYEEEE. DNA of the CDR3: TGTGCCAGCAGCTTTGGGACAGCGAGGGAGACCCAGTACTTC. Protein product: CASSFGTARETQYF.

The DNA of the CDR3 is TGTGCCAGCAGTGAACGGGGTGACAGGAATTCACCCCTCCACTTT. It translates to CASSERGDRNSPLHF. The chain uses TRBV6-4 and TRBJ1-6; D possibly corresponds to TRBD1 (6 bases). This CDR3 region has 15 residues. The germline CDR1 and CDR2 sequences are MRHNA and SNTAGT. V dropped 3 bases and J dropped 7 bases, with 13 bases sitting between them.

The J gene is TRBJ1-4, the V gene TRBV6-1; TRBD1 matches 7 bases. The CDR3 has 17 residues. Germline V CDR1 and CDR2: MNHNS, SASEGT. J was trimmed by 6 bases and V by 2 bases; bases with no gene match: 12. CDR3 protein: CASSETGAGLLDEKLFF. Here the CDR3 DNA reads TGTGCCAGCAGTGAAACAGGGGCCGGTTTATTAGATGAAAAACTGTTTTTT.